This TCR beta chain is drawn from a study of T cell changes during pregnancy in multiple sclerosis. The method was immunoSEQ multiplex PCR; TCRdb's version includes in-frame clones alone and lacks a portion of them. The data show 80,000 to 130,000 clones, 94% seen once. Germline V lookup: CDR1 SGHNT, CDR2 YYREEE (reference sequence). This CDR3 has 14 residues. Trimming took 0 bases from V and 0 from J, leaving 7 bases between them. Sequences were derived from peripheral blood, sampled before pregnancy. The chain joins TRBV5-4 to TRBJ2-7; D uncertain. This TCR was recovered from a female donor with multiple sclerosis, enrolled in a pregnancy study. CDR3 region: CASSLASGSYEQYF. CDR3 DNA sequence: TGTGCCAGCAGCTTGGCATCCGGCTCCTACGAGCAGTACTTC.